Listed below are T cell receptor beta chains from one sample, sequenced in a study of shared clonotypes between healthy human individuals. Data came from immunoSEQ multiplex PCR; TCRdb stores just in-frame clones and leaves some out. The table has some 1,900,000 clones, less than 95% seen once. Source material: naive CD8+ T cells sorted from blood. The receptors were gathered from a man aged 18-30 years in good health. Both conserved end residues are part of each CDR3. The order of the fields is clone size, J gene, CDR3 length, D gene, V gene, CDR3 DNA, CDR3 protein. A D gene is named only where the DNA matches it firmly. Not all rows give a size; the values are once, few, many and, for expanded clones, a class.

>once|TRBJ2-7|14|TRBD1|TRBV27
TGTGCCAGCAGTCCAGGGGGCCTAGGTTTCGAGCAGTACTTC
CASSPGGLGFEQYF
>-|TRBJ1-1|12|-|TRBV2
TGTGCCAGCAGACACAGGAACACTGAAGCTTTCTTT
CASRHRNTEAFF
>-|TRBJ2-5|12|TRBD1|TRBV23-1
TGCGCCAGCATGACAGGGGCGGAGACCCAGTACTTC
CASMTGAETQYF
>-|TRBJ1-2|11|-|TRBV5-6
TGTGCCAGCAGCTTGGAGAATGGCTACACCTTC
CASSLENGYTF
>-|TRBJ2-7|10|-|TRBV6-1
TGTGCCAGCACGGGCTACGAGCAGTACTTC
CASTGYEQYF
>-|TRBJ1-1|16|-|TRBV19
TGTGCCAGTAGTCCCCTAATGGGCCCTATGAACACTGAAGCTTTCTTT
CASSPLMGPMNTEAFF
>-|TRBJ2-1|19|TRBD1|TRBV7-9
TGTGCCAGCAGCTTAGCAGGGTTTGAGCACAGGGGGTTAAACAATGAGCAGTTCTTC
CASSLAGFEHRGLNNEQFF
>-|TRBJ2-2|16|-|TRBV9
TGTGCCAGCAGCGTAGGAGGGGGGTTGGGCACCGGGGAGCTGTTTTTT
CASSVGGGLGTGELFF
>-|TRBJ1-1|15|-|TRBV5-6
TGTGCCAGCAGCTTCGTGGGCAAAGTGAACACTGAAGCTTTCTTT
CASSFVGKVNTEAFF
>-|TRBJ2-5|13|-|TRBV11-3
TGTGCCAGCAGCTCGACTACCGGAGAGACCCAGTACTTC
CASSSTTGETQYF
>-|TRBJ2-7|15|TRBD2|TRBV7-2
TGTGCCAGCAGCCCGACTAGCGGGAGCGGGAGCGAGCAGTACTTC
CASSPTSGSGSEQYF
>once|TRBJ2-7|13|-|TRBV15
TGTGCCACCAGCAGAGTAACGGAGTACGAGCAGTACTTC
CATSRVTEYEQYF
>-|TRBJ1-5|17|TRBD1|TRBV30
TGTGCCTGGAGCTCGCCCCTTTCACAGGGGAGCAATCAGCCCCAGCATTTT
CAWSSPLSQGSNQPQHF
>-|TRBJ2-1|15|-|TRBV5-1
TGCGCCAGCAGCTTGGCCTCAGGGACACGCAATGAGCAGTTCTTC
CASSLASGTRNEQFF
>once|TRBJ1-3|16|-|TRBV30
TGTGCCTGGAGTGTGGTTCCGGGGTGGGCTGGAAACACCATATATTTT
CAWSVVPGWAGNTIYF
>-|TRBJ1-2|16|-|TRBV27
TGTGCCAGCAGTTTGGGAGCAGGGAGTGGGGACTATGGCTACACCTTC
CASSLGAGSGDYGYTF
>-|TRBJ1-6|14|-|TRBV30
TGTGCCTGGAGTAATGAGAATTACAATTCACCCCTCCACTTT
CAWSNENYNSPLHF
>-|TRBJ2-1|14|-|TRBV13
TGTGCCAGCAGCTTTCGAGAACCCGGGAATGAGCAGTTCTTC
CASSFREPGNEQFF
>-|TRBJ2-3|15|-|TRBV7-9
TGTGCCAGCAGCGGGGATCGGGATAGCACAGATACGCAGTATTTT
CASSGDRDSTDTQYF
>-|TRBJ2-1|14|TRBD1|TRBV7-9
TGTGCCAGCAGCGCCGGACAGGGCCGAGGAGAGCAGTTCTTC
CASSAGQGRGEQFF
>-|TRBJ2-2|14|TRBD1|TRBV29-1
TGCAGCGCCGTAGTACAGGGGCACACCGGGGAGCTGTTTTTT
CSAVVQGHTGELFF
>-|TRBJ1-1|16|-|TRBV7-8
TGTGCCAGCAGTCCCAATTACGGGCTTCAAGAAGAGGAAGCTTTCTTT
CASSPNYGLQEEEAFF
>-|TRBJ1-6|14|-|TRBV19
TGTGCCAGTAGCCCTTCGCCAGAAAATTCACCCCTCCACTTT
CASSPSPENSPLHF
>-|TRBJ2-3|15|-|TRBV13
TGTGCCAGCAGCTTAGGCCCAGGGTTGGCAGATACGCAGTATTTT
CASSLGPGLADTQYF
>once|TRBJ1-1|15|-|TRBV6-5
TGTGCCAGCAGTTACTCGTATGAGGGGAGCACTGAAGCTTTCTTT
CASSYSYEGSTEAFF
>-|TRBJ2-7|12|-|TRBV30
TGTGCCTGGAGTGTATCCGGCTACGAGCAGTACTTC
CAWSVSGYEQYF
>-|TRBJ2-7|15|TRBD1|TRBV6-1
TGTGCCAGCTTCCCACCCGGGACAGGGGGCTACGAGCAGTACTTC
CASFPPGTGGYEQYF
>-|TRBJ2-7|14|-|TRBV11-1
TGTGCCAGCAGCTTAATTGGGGCGGCCTACGAGCAGTACTTC
CASSLIGAAYEQYF
>-|TRBJ2-1|12|TRBD2|TRBV29-1
TGCAGCGTTGAGGGGGGGGAGAATGAGCAGTTCTTC
CSVEGGENEQFF
>-|TRBJ2-7|14|-|TRBV30
TGTGCCTGGAGTGTCCTTATAAACCCCTACGAGCAGTACTTC
CAWSVLINPYEQYF
>-|TRBJ2-7|12|-|TRBV29-1
TGCAGCGCCGAGGGGGATGGCTACGAGCAGTACTTC
CSAEGDGYEQYF
>-|TRBJ2-7|15|TRBD2|TRBV14
TGTGCCAGCAGCCAAGCCGGGACTATCTACTACGAGCAGTACTTC
CASSQAGTIYYEQYF
>-|TRBJ1-3|15|-|TRBV4-1
TGCGCCAGCAGCCAAGATCTGAACTCTGGAAACACCATATATTTT
CASSQDLNSGNTIYF
>-|TRBJ2-7|17|-|TRBV4-1
TGCGCCAGCAGCCAAGGAGGGCGGGGACTTGTCCCCTACGAGCAGTACTTC
CASSQGGRGLVPYEQYF
>-|TRBJ1-6|12|-|TRBV30
TGTGCCTGGAGTGGCCTCAATTCACCCCTCCACTTT
CAWSGLNSPLHF
>-|TRBJ2-7|16|-|TRBV5-6
TGTGCCAGCAGCTTTCATATTGGGGGCCCTTTCTCCGAGCAGTACTTC
CASSFHIGGPFSEQYF
>-|TRBJ2-3|13|-|TRBV9
TGTGCCAGCAGCGTAATGGGGTCAGATACGCAGTATTTT
CASSVMGSDTQYF
>-|TRBJ1-1|13|-|TRBV30
TGTGCCTGGAGGGACACAGGGAACACTGAAGCTTTCTTT
CAWRDTGNTEAFF
>-|TRBJ1-2|17|-|TRBV6-7
TGTGCCAGCAGTCACACACCGGTTGATACTCCTAACTATGGCTACACCTTC
CASSHTPVDTPNYGYTF
>-|TRBJ2-7|14|-|TRBV4-3
TGCGCCAGCAGCCAAGGTTATTCCGGGGGAGAGCAGTACTTC
CASSQGYSGGEQYF
>once|TRBJ2-7|13|-|TRBV10-3
TGTGCCACCCTTCCGGGCGCGGGGGCCGAGCAGTACTTC
CATLPGAGAEQYF
>-|TRBJ2-3|18|TRBD2|TRBV4-1
TGCGCCAGCAGCCAGAGACTAGCGGGGGGGCCCGGGGTAGATACGCAGTATTTT
CASSQRLAGGPGVDTQYF